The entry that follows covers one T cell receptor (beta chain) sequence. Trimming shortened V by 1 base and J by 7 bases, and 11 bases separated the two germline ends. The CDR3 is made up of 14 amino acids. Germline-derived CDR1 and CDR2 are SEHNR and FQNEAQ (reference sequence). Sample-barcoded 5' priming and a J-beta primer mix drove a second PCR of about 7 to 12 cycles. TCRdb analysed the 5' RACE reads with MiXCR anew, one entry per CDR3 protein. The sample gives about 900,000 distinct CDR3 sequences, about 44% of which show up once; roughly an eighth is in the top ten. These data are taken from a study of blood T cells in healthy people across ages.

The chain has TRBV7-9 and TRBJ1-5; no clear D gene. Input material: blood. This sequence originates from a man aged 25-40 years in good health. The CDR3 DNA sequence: TGTGCCAGCAGCTTAGACGCTAGGATCCAGCCCCAGCATTTT. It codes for CASSLDARIQPQHF.